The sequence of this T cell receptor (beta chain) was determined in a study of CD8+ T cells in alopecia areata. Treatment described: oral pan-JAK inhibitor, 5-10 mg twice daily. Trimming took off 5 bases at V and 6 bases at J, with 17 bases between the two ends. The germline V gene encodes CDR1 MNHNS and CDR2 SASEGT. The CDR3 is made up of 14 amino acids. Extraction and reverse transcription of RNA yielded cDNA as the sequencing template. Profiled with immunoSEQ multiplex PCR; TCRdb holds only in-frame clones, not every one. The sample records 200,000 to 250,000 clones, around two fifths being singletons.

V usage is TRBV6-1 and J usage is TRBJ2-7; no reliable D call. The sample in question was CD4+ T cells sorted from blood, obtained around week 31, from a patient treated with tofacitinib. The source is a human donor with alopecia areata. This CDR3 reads CASSLTYPGAEQYF. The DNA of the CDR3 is TGTGCCAGCAGTCTAACTTATCCTGGAGCCGAGCAGTACTTC.